This TCR beta chain was documented in a study of cytotoxic CD8 clonotypes in ibrutinib-treated CLL. Notes on the study in general: Starting clonality was above that of age-matched healthy donors and tracked circulating CD8+ T-cell counts.

A word on this clone: Its cognate antigen is unknown.

Using immunoSEQ multiplex PCR, the repertoire was profiled, and TCRdb retains in-frame clones only, with some absent. Of fewer than 80,000 clones in the sample, roughly 57% are singletons; the top ten hold over 12%. This CDR3 comprises 12 residues. V lost 5 bases to trimming and J lost 4 bases, with 8 bases between them. Per germline, CDR1 MDHEN and CDR2 SYDVKM. The chain is built from TRBV28 and TRBJ1-1; D is ambiguous. The TCR was taken from a human donor with chronic lymphocytic leukemia. The sequencing used PBMCs, collected after 12 months of ibrutinib treatment. Here the CDR3 reads CASSGPGTEAFF. CDR3 coding DNA: TGTGCCAGCAGTGGCCCGGGCACTGAAGCTTTCTTT.